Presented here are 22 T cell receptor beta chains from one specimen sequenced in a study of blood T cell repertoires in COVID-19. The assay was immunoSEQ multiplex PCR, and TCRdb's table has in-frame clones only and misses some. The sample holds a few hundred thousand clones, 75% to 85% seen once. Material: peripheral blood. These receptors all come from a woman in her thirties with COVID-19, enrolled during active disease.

CDR3 in amino acids: CASSTTGSRTEAFF. The DNA for the CDR3 is TGTGCCAGCTCGACGACAGGGTCGAGGACTGAAGCTTTCTTT. V usage is TRBV18 and J usage is TRBJ1-1; TRBD1 agrees at 7 bases. Germline V gene data show CDR1 as KGHSH and CDR2 as LQKENI. The junction had 9 bases not matched to a gene; V was cut back by 6 bases and J by 5 bases. This CDR3 is built from 14 residues.

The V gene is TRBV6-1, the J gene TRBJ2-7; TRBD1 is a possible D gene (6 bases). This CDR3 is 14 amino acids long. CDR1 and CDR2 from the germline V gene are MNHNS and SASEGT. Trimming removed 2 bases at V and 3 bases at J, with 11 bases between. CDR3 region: CASSEWVRGYEQYF. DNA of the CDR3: TGTGCCAGCAGTGAATGGGTCAGGGGCTACGAGCAGTACTTC.

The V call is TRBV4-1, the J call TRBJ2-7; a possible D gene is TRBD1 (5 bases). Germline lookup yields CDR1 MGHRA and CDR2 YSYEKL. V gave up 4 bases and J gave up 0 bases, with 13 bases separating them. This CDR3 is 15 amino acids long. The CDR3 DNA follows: TGCGCCAGCAGCCCAAGCGACAGTAACTCCTACGAGCAGTACTTC. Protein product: CASSPSDSNSYEQYF.

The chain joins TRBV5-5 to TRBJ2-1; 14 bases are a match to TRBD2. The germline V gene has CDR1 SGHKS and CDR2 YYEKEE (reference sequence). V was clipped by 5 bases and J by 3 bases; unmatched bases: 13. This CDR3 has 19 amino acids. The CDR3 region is CASRHGLAGGPNRYNEQFF. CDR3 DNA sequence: TGTGCCAGCAGGCACGGACTAGCGGGGGGCCCAAACCGCTACAATGAGCAGTTCTTC.

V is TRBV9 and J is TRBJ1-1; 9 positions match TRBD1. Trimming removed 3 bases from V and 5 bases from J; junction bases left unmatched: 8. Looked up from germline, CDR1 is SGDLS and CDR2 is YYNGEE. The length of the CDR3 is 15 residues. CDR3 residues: CASSEGTGRRTEAFF. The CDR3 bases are TGTGCCAGCAGCGAGGGGACAGGGAGGCGGACTGAAGCTTTCTTT. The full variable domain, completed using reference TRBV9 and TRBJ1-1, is DSGVTQTPKHLITATGQRVTLRCSPRSGDLSVYWYQQSLDQGLQFLIQYYNGEERAKGNILERFSAQQFPDLHSELNLSSLELGDSALYFCASSEGTGRRTEAFFGQGTRLTVV.

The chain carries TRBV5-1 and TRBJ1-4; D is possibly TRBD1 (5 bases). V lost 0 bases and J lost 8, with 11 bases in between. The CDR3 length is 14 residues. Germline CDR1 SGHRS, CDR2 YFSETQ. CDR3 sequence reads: CASSLAGVGEKLFF. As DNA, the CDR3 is TGCGCCAGCAGCTTGGCGGGGGTTGGGGAAAAACTGTTTTTT.

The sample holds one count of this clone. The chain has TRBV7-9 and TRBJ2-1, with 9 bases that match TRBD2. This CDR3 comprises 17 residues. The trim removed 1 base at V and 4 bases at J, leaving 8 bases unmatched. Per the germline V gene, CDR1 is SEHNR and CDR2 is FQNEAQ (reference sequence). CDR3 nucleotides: TGTGCCAGCAGCTTAGGGGTAACTAGCGGGTCATACAATGAGCAGTTCTTC. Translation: CASSLGVTSGSYNEQFF. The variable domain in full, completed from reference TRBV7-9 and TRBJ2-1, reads DTGVSQNPRHKITKRGQNVTFRCDPISEHNRLYWYRQTLGQGPEFLTYFQNEAQLEKSRLLSDRFSAERPKGSFSTLEIQRTEQGDSAMYLCASSLGVTSGSYNEQFFGPGTRLTVL.

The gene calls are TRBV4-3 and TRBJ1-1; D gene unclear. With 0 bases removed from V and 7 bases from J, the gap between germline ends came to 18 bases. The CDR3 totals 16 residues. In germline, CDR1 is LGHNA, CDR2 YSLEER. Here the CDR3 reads CASSQDEIRGPGEAFF. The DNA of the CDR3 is TGCGCCAGCAGCCAAGATGAAATACGGGGTCCGGGTGAAGCTTTCTTT.

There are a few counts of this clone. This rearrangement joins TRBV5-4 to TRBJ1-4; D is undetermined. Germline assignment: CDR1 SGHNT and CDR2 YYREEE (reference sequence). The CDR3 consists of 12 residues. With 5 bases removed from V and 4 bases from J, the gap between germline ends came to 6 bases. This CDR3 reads CASREDNEKLFF. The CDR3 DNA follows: TGTGCCAGCAGGGAGGATAATGAAAAACTGTTTTTT.

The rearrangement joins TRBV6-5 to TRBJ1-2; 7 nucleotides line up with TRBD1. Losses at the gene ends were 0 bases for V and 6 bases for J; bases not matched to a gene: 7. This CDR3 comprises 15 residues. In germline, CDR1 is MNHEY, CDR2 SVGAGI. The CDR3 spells CASSYSQGITDGYTF. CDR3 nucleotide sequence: TGTGCCAGCAGTTACTCACAGGGGATTACAGATGGCTACACCTTC.

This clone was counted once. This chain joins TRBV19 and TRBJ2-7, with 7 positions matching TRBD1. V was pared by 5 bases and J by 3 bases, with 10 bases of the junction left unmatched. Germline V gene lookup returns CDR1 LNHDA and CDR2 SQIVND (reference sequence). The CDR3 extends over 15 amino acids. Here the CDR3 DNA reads TGTGCCAGTAGTCCAGTCCGGACAGGTTTCTACGAGCAGTACTTC. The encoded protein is CASSPVRTGFYEQYF.

CDR3 protein: CAISESGEGNQPQHF. Here the CDR3 DNA reads TGTGCCATCAGTGAGTCGGGAGAGGGCAATCAGCCCCAGCATTTT. The chain joins TRBV10-3 to TRBJ1-5; D uncertain. Trimming left V 0 bases short and J 2 bases short, with 8 bases between. Germline V gene lookup returns CDR1 ENHRY and CDR2 SYGVKD. The CDR3 runs to 15 residues.

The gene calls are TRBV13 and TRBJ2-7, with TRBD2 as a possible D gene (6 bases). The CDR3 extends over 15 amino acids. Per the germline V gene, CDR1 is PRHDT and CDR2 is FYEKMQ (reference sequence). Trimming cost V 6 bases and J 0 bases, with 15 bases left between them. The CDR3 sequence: CASSIVGGDSYEQYF. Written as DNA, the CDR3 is TGTGCCAGCAGTATCGTCGGCGGGGACTCCTACGAGCAGTACTTC.

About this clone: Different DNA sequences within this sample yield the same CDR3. In nucleotides, the CDR3 is TGTGCCAGCAGCTTAGCAGGACAGGGTAACTATGGCTACACCTTC. Translated: CASSLAGQGNYGYTF. The chain uses TRBV7-9 and TRBJ1-2, with 8 bases identical to TRBD1. Trimming at V came to 0 bases and at J to 1 base, leaving 1 base not matched to a gene. The CDR3 sequence is 15 residues long. Germline CDR1 and CDR2: SEHNR and FQNEAQ (reference sequence).

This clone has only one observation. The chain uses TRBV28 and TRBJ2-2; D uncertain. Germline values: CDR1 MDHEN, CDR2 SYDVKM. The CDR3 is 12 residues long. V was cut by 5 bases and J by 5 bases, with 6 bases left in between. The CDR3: CASSLETGELFF. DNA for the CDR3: TGTGCCAGCAGTCTGGAGACCGGGGAGCTGTTTTTT.

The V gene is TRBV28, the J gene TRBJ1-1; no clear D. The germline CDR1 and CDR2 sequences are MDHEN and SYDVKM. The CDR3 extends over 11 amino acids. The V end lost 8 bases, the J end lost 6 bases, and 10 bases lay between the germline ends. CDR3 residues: CASAQVAEAFF. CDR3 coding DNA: TGTGCCAGCGCCCAGGTGGCTGAAGCTTTCTTT.

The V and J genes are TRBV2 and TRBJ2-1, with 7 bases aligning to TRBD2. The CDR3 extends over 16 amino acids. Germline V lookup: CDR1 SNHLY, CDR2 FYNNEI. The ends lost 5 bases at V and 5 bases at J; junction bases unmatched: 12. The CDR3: CASSRELAPRHNEQFF. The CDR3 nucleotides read TGTGCCAGCAGTCGAGAACTAGCGCCACGTCACAATGAGCAGTTCTTC.

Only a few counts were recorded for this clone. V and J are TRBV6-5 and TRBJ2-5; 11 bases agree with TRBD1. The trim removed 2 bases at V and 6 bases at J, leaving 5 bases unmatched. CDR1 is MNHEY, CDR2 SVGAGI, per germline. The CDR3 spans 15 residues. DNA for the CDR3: TGTGCCAGCAGTTACCACCGGGACAGGGGGAAGACCCAGTACTTC. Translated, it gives CASSYHRDRGKTQYF.

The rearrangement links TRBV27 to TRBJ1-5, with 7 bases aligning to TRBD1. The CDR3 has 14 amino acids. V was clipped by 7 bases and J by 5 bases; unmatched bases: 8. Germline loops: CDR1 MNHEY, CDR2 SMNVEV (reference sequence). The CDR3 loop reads CASTSRQGDQPQHF. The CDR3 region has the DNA TGTGCCAGCACCTCGAGGCAGGGGGATCAGCCCCAGCATTTT.

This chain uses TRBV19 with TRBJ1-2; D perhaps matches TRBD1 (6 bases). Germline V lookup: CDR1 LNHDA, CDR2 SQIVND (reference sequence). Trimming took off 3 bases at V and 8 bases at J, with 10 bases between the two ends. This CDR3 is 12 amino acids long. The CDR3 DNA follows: TGTGCCAGTAGTATCAGGGGTGGCGGCTACACCTTC. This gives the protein CASSIRGGGYTF.

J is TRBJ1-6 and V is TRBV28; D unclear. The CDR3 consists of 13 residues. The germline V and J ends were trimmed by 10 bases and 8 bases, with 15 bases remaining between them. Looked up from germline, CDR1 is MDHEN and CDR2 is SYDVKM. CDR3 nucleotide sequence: TGTGCCATCAATCTCCGACGGGATTCACCCCTCCACTTT. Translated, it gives CAINLRRDSPLHF.

CDR3 region: CASSMGATVLAIEGYTF. The CDR3 bases are TGTGCCAGTAGTATGGGGGCGACAGTCCTAGCTATAGAAGGCTACACCTTC. The chain joins TRBV19 to TRBJ1-2; TRBD1 is a possible D gene (6 bases). V was shortened by 3 bases and J by 8 bases, with 25 bases between the two germline ends. CDR1 LNHDA and CDR2 SQIVND come from the germline V gene (reference sequence). The CDR3 is 17 residues long.